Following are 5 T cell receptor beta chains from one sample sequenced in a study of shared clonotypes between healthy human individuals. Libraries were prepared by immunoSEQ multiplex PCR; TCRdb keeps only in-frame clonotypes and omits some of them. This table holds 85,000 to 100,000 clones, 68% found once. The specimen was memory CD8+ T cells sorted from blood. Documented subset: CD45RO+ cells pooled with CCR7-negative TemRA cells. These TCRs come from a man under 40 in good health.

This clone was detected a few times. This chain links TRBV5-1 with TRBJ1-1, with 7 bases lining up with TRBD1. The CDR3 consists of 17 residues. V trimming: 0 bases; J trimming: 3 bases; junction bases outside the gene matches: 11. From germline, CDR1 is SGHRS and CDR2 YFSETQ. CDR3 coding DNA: TGCGCCAGCAGCTTGGCCCACGGGACAGTGTTAGACACTGAAGCTTTCTTT. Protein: CASSLAHGTVLDTEAFF. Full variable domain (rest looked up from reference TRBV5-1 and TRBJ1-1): KAGVTQTPRYLIKTRGQQVTLSCSPISGHRSVSWYQQTPGQGLQFLFEYFSETQRNKGNFPGRFSGRQFSNSRSEMNVSTLELGDSALYLCASSLAHGTVLDTEAFFGQGTRLTVV.

The CDR3 loop reads CASSHQGLAVYNEQFF. The CDR3 DNA sequence: TGTGCCAGCAGTCATCAGGGACTAGCGGTATACAATGAGCAGTTCTTC. The chain uses TRBV11-2 and TRBJ2-1, with 11 bases fitting TRBD2. The ends lost 6 bases at V and 4 bases at J; junction bases unmatched: 8. This CDR3 comprises 16 residues. CDR1 SGHAT and CDR2 FQNNGV come from the germline V gene.

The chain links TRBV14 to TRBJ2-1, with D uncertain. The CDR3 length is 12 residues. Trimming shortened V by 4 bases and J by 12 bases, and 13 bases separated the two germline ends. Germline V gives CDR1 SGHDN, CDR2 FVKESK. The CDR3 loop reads CASSRVQLMQFF. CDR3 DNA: TGTGCCAGCAGCCGGGTCCAGCTGATGCAGTTCTTC.

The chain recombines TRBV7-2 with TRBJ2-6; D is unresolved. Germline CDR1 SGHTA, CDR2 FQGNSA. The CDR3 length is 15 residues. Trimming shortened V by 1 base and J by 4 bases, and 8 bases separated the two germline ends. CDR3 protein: CASSLGLTGANVLTF. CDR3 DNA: TGTGCCAGCAGCTTAGGTCTTACCGGGGCCAACGTCCTGACTTTC.

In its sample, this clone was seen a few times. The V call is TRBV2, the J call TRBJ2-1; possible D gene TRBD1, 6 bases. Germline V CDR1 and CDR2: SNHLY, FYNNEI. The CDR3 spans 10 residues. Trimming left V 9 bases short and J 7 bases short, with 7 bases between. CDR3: CARQGNEQFF. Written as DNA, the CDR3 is TGTGCCAGACAGGGAAATGAGCAGTTCTTC. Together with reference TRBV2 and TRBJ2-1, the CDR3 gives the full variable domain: EPEVTQTPSHQVTQMGQEVILRCVPISNHLYFYWYRQILGQKVEFLVSFYNNEISEKSEIFDDQFSVERPDGSNFTLKIRSTKLEDSAMYFCARQGNEQFFGPGTRLTVL.